These T cell receptor beta chains were read from a single sample in a study of a mutant IDH1 vaccine in newly diagnosed glioma. For these TCRs, the target antigens are not known. Produced via immunoSEQ multiplex PCR; TCRdb's table is partial and in-frame only. There are 84,000 or so clones in the sample; 80% to 90% occur only once, and 4% to 5.5% lies in the top ten. Here the sequenced sample was PBMCs, taken from a glioma patient whose treatment included an IDH1 peptide vaccine. Source of these receptors: a man in his forties with glioma. Each CDR3 is given with its conserved first and last residue. The order of the fields is D gene, CDR3 length, J gene, V gene, CDR3 DNA, CDR3 protein. D genes are given only for firm matches.

D gene: TRBD1
CDR3 length: 16
J gene: TRBJ1-1
V gene: TRBV6-6
CDR3 DNA: TGTGCCAGCAGCCCCCCAGGGGGGGCAAGGAACACTGAAGCTTTCTTT
CDR3 protein: CASSPPGGARNTEAFF

D gene: NA
CDR3 length: 11
J gene: TRBJ2-3
V gene: TRBV27
CDR3 DNA: TGTGCCAGCAATTATGGAGATACGCAGTATTTT
CDR3 protein: CASNYGDTQYF

D gene: TRBD2
CDR3 length: 14
J gene: TRBJ2-5
V gene: TRBV6-5
CDR3 DNA: TGTGCCAGCAGTTACTATAGCGGGAAAGCGACCCAGTACTTC
CDR3 protein: CASSYYSGKATQYF

D gene: TRBD1
CDR3 length: 15
J gene: TRBJ2-3
V gene: TRBV9
CDR3 DNA: TGTGCCAGCAGTGTTGGACAGGGGAAGGCAGATACGCAGTATTTT
CDR3 protein: CASSVGQGKADTQYF

D gene: NA
CDR3 length: 15
J gene: TRBJ2-5
V gene: TRBV25-1
CDR3 DNA: TGTGCCAGCAGTGACCCAACAGGGACCCAAGAGACCCAGTACTTC
CDR3 protein: CASSDPTGTQETQYF

D gene: TRBD1
CDR3 length: 18
J gene: TRBJ2-2
V gene: TRBV5-5
CDR3 DNA: TGTGCCAGCAGCTTGGCCCCGGGACAGGGGGCGCGCACCGGGGAGCTGTTTTTT
CDR3 protein: CASSLAPGQGARTGELFF

D gene: TRBD2
CDR3 length: 15
J gene: TRBJ2-1
V gene: TRBV9
CDR3 DNA: TGTGCCAGCAGCGAAGCGGGGGGCCGGGTTAGAGAGCAGTTCTTC
CDR3 protein: CASSEAGGRVREQFF

D gene: TRBD1
CDR3 length: 15
J gene: TRBJ2-1
V gene: TRBV5-5
CDR3 DNA: TGTGCCAGCAGCCCATATGGACAGGGTGGCAATGAGCAGTTCTTC
CDR3 protein: CASSPYGQGGNEQFF

D gene: NA
CDR3 length: 16
J gene: TRBJ2-3
V gene: TRBV7-8
CDR3 DNA: TGTGCCAGCAGCCCCACCCGGAGGGCGGGGACAGATACGCAGTATTTT
CDR3 protein: CASSPTRRAGTDTQYF

D gene: NA
CDR3 length: 13
J gene: TRBJ1-1
V gene: TRBV30
CDR3 DNA: TGTGCCTGGAGTGTAGGCGGGAACACTGAAGCTTTCTTT
CDR3 protein: CAWSVGGNTEAFF

D gene: NA
CDR3 length: 15
J gene: TRBJ1-6
V gene: TRBV30
CDR3 DNA: TGTGCCTGGACGTCCAAAAGGGCAGTTAATTCACCCCTCCACTTT
CDR3 protein: CAWTSKRAVNSPLHF